This T cell receptor (beta chain) was obtained from a study of long-term antiretroviral therapy in people with HIV. Study findings and constraints: Post-ART, diversity grew, though it stayed under transplant donor control levels.

All participants with HIV were treated in the United States. Cryopreserved PBMC, at roughly 1-10 million per sample, were present before DNA extraction. An immunoSEQ assay, version v3.0, was performed at survey level. This table comes from immunoSEQ multiplex PCR, and its TCRdb copy is limited to in-frame clones, with some not included. This sample carries about 21,000 clones, roughly four fifths of them seen once, and the ten largest clones take approximately 7%. CDR3 length: 15 residues. The V gene's germline CDR1 is SGDLS and CDR2 YYNGEE. Trimming pared 3 bases from V and 8 bases from J, leaving 20 bases between. Concerning this clone: What it recognizes is unknown.

The sequence derives from a man in his fifties or sixties with HIV. The J gene is TRBJ1-1, the V gene TRBV9; D uncertain. Sequences were derived from unsorted PBMCs, sampled 2.2 years after starting antiretroviral therapy. In DNA, the CDR3 is TGTGCCAGCAGCGGCCGGGCCTTTCGACCGAGGGAAGCTTTCTTT. Protein sequence: CASSGRAFRPREAFF.